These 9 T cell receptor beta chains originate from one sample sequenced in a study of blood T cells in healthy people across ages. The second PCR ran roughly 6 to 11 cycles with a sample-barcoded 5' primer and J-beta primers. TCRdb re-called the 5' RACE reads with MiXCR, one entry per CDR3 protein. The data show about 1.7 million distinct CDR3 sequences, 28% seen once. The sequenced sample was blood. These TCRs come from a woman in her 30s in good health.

The CDR3 bases are TGTGCCAGCAGCTCGACAGGGTCGAACACCGGGGAGCTGTTTTTT. Amino acids: CASSSTGSNTGELFF. The chain combines TRBV7-8 with TRBJ2-2; TRBD1 aligns across 7 bases. Germline V gene sequence: CDR1 SGHVS, CDR2 FQNEAQ. V dropped 4 bases and J dropped 0; count of bases not matched to a gene: 2. The CDR3 covers 15 residues.

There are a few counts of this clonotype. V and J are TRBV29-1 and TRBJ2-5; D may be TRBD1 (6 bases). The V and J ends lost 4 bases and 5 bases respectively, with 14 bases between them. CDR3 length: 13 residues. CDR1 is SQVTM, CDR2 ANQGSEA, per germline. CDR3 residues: CSVARTVGETQYF. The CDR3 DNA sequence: TGCAGCGTTGCCAGGACAGTTGGGGAGACCCAGTACTTC.

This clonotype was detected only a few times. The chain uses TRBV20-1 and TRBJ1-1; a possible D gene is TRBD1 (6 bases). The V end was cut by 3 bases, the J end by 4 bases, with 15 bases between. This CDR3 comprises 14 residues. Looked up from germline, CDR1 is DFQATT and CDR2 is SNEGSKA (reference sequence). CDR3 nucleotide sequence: TGCAGTGCTAGCAAGCCAGGGGCCGGCACTGAAGCTTTCTTT. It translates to CSASKPGAGTEAFF.

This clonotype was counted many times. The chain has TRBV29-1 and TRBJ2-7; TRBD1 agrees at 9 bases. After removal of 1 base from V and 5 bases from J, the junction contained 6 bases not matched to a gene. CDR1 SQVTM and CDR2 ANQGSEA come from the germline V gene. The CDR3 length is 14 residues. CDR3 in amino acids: CSVEGGTGNHEQYF. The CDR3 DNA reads TGCAGCGTTGAAGGCGGGACAGGGAACCACGAGCAGTACTTC.

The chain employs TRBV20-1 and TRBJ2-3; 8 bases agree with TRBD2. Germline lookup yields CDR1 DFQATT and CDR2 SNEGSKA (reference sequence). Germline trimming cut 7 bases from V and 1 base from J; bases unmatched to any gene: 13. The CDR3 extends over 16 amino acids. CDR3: CSGGQRGILGTDTQYF. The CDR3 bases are TGCAGTGGAGGCCAGCGGGGGATTTTAGGCACAGATACGCAGTATTTT.

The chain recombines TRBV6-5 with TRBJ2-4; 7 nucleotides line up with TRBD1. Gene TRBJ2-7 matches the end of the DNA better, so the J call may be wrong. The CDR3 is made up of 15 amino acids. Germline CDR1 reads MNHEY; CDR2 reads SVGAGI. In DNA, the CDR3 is TGTGCCAGCAGTTACTCGAACAGGGGTGGCTACGAGCAGTACTTC. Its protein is CASSYSNRGGYEQYF.

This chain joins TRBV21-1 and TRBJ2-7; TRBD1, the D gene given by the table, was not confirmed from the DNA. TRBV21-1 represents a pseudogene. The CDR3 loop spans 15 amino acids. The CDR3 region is CASSKLRDRAYEQYF. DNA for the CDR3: TGTGCCAGCAGCAAGCTCCGGGACAGGGCCTACGAGCAGTACTTC.

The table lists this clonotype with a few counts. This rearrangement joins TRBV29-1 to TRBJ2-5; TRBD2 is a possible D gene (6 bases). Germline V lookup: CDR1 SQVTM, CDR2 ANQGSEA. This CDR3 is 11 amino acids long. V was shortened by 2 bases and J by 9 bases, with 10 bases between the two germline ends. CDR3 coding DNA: TGCAGCGTTGAACGAAGGGAGGCCCAGTACTTC. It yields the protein CSVERREAQYF.

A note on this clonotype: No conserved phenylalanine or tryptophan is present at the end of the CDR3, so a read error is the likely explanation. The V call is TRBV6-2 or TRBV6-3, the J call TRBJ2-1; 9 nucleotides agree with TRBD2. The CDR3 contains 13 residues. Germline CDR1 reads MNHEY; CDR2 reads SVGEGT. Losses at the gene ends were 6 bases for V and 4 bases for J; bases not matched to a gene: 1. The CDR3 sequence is CASRTSGYNEQFV. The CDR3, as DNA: TGTGCCAGCAGGACTAGCGGTTACAATGAGCAGTTCGTC.